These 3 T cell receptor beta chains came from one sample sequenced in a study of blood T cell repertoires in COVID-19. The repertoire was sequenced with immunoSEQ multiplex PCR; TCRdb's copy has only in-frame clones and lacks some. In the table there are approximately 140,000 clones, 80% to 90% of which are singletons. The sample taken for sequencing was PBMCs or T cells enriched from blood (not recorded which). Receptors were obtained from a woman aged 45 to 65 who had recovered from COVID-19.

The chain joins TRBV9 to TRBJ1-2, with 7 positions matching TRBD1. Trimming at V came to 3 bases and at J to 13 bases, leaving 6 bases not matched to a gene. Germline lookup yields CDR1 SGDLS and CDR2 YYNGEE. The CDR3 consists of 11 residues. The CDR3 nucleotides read TGTGCCAGCAGCGAAGACAGGGAGCCCACCTTC. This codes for CASSEDREPTF.

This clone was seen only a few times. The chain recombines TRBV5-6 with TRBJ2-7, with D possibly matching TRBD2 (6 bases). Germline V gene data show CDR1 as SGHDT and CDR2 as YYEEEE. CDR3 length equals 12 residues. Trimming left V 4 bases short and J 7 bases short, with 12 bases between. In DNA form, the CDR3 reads TGTGCCAGCAGCCAGGAGGGGTGGGAGCAGTACTTC. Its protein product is CASSQEGWEQYF.

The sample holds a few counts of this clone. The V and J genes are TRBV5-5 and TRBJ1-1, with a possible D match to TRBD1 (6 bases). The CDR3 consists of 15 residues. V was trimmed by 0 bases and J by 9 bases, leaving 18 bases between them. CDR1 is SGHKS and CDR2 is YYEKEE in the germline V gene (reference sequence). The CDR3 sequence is CASSLGDTAVGKAFF. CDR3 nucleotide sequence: TGTGCCAGCAGCTTGGGGGACACAGCGGTGGGGAAAGCTTTCTTT.